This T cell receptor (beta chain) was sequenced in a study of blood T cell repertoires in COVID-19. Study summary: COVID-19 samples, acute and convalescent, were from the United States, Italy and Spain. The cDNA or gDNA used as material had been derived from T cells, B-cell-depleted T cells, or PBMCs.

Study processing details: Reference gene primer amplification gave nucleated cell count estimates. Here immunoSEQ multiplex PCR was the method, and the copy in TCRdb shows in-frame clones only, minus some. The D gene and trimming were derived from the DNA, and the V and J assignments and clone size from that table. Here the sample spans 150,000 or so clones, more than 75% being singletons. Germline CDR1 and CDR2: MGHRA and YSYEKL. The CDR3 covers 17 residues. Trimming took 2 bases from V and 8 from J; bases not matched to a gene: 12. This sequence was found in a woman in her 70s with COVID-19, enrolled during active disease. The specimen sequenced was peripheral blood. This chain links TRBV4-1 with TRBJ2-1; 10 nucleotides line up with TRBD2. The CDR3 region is CASSQTVAGGKAYEQFF. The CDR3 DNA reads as TGCGCCAGCAGCCAAACAGTAGCGGGGGGCAAAGCGTATGAGCAGTTCTTC.